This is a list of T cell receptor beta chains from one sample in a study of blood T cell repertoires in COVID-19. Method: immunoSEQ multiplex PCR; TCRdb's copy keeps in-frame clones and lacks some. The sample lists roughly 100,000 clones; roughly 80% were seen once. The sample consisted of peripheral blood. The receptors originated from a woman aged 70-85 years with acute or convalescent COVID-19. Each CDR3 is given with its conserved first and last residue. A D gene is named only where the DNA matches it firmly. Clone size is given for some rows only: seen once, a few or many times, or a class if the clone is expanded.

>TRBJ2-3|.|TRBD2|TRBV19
CASSFLAGGTDTQYF
TGTGCCAGTAGTTTTCTAGCGGGGGGCACAGATACGCAGTATTTT
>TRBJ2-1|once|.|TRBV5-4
CASSFDSSSYNEQFF
TGTGCCAGCAGCTTTGACTCTAGCTCCTACAATGAGCAGTTCTTC
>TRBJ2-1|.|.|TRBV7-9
CASSLGGAGRNEQFF
TGTGCCAGCAGCTTAGGGGGCGCAGGGCGGAATGAGCAGTTCTTC
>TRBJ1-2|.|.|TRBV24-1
CATSDPLAGYTF
TGTGCCACCAGTGACCCCTTAGCTGGCTACACCTTC
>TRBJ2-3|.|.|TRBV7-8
CASSLGGRSRPDTQYF
TGTGCCAGCAGCTTAGGTGGAAGGTCTAGGCCAGATACGCAGTATTTT
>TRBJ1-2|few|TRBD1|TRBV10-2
CASSEFLTGLGYGYTF
TGCGCCAGCAGTGAGTTTCTGACAGGGCTGGGCTATGGCTACACCTTC
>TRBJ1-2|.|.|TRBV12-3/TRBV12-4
CASSPGIGYTF
TGTGCCAGCAGTCCGGGGATAGGCTACACCTTC
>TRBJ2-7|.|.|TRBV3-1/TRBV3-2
CASSLSDVEEQYF
TGTGCCAGCAGCCTATCCGACGTGGAGGAGCAGTACTTC
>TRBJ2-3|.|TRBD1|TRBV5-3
CARSLAGTGEYF
TGTGCCAGAAGCTTGGCCGGGACAGGGGAATATTTT
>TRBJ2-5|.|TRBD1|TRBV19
CASSINRGPSETQYF
TGTGCCAGTAGTATAAACAGGGGGCCAAGCGAGACCCAGTACTTC
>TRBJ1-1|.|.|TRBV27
CASSFKTGGVNTEAFF
TGTGCCAGCAGTTTTAAAACGGGGGGTGTGAACACTGAAGCTTTCTTT